These 9 T cell receptor beta chains originate from one sample sequenced in a study of cytomegalovirus exposure and HLA in healthy donors. Primers for the PCR totalled 60 Vbeta and 13 Jbeta. Method: immunoSEQ multiplex PCR; TCRdb's copy keeps in-frame clones and lacks some. The sample holds about 130,000 clones; about 85% are singletons and the top ten take 1.5% to 2%. Sequenced material: PBMCs. The receptors derive from a boy younger than 18 in good health and CMV-seronegative.

This chain connects TRBV9 to TRBJ1-1, with a possible D match to TRBD1 (5 bases). The V end was cut by 0 bases, the J end by 0 bases, with 6 bases between. CDR1 is SGDLS, CDR2 YYNGEE, per germline. The CDR3 is made up of 14 amino acids. CDR3 DNA: TGTGCCAGCAGCGTAGCACAGGTGAACACTGAAGCTTTCTTT. Translation gives CASSVAQVNTEAFF.

The rearrangement joins TRBV7-2 to TRBJ1-2; D is possibly TRBD1 (5 bases). Germline V gene sequence: CDR1 SGHTA, CDR2 FQGNSA. This CDR3 has 15 residues. V was pared by 5 bases and J by 4 bases, with 17 bases between. CDR3 sequence (DNA): TGTGCCAGCAGCGGGATAGTGGGGGGAGGCTATGGCTACACCTTC. This sequence encodes CASSGIVGGGYGYTF.

This clone has a handful of counts. The V call is TRBV6-1, the J call TRBJ2-3; weak D call: TRBD2 (5 bases). CDR3 length: 15 residues. CDR1 is MNHNS, CDR2 SASEGT, per germline. The ends were cut back, 1 base at V and 10 bases at J, with 18 bases in the middle. The CDR3 DNA reads as TGTGCCAGCAGTGAAGGTGGGGTCGGGAATGCGGCGCAGTATTTT. Encoded protein: CASSEGGVGNAAQYF.

The chain uses TRBV6-1 and TRBJ2-1, with 12 bases identical to TRBD2. Germline assignment: CDR1 MNHNS and CDR2 SASEGT. The CDR3 runs to 18 residues. The junction had 7 bases not matched to a gene; V was cut back by 4 bases and J by 0 bases. CDR3 coding DNA: TGTGCCAGCAGTGCCCGACTAGCGGGGGTGAGCTCCTACAATGAGCAGTTCTTC. Protein product: CASSARLAGVSSYNEQFF.

The rearrangement joins TRBV5-4 to TRBJ2-3, with 7 bases identical to TRBD2. Germline loops: CDR1 SGHNT, CDR2 YYREEE (reference sequence). V lost 0 bases, J lost 9 bases, and 4 bases stayed unmatched. The CDR3 has 13 amino acids. The CDR3 DNA sequence: TGTGCCAGCAGCTTGGGTGGGGGAGGGACGCAGTATTTT. It codes for CASSLGGGGTQYF.

CDR3 protein: CASSSETDRGHSPLHF. The CDR3 DNA reads TGCGCCAGCAGCTCCGAGACCGACAGGGGCCATTCACCCCTCCACTTT. The V and J genes are TRBV5-1 and TRBJ1-6; 8 bases are shared with TRBD1. The CDR3 runs 16 residues. Looked up from germline, CDR1 is SGHRS and CDR2 is YFSETQ. V lost 3 bases to trimming and J lost 8 bases; unmatched junction nucleotides: 10.

V gene TRBV4-3 combines with J gene TRBJ2-7; perhaps TRBD2 as D (6 bases). From germline, CDR1 is LGHNA and CDR2 YSLEER. This CDR3 contains 16 residues. Trimming pared 3 bases from V and 1 base from J, leaving 16 bases between. CDR3 DNA sequence: TGCGCCAGCAGCCAGGGTACTAGCACTGATTCCTACGAGCAGTACTTC. Translated, it gives CASSQGTSTDSYEQYF.

The J gene is TRBJ2-7, the V gene TRBV5-5, with TRBD1 as a possible D gene (5 bases). This CDR3 comprises 14 residues. V lost 4 bases, J lost 0 bases, and 11 bases lay in between. The germline CDR1 and CDR2 sequences are SGHKS and YYEKEE (reference sequence). As DNA, the CDR3 is TGTGCCAGCAGCCCCGGACACCTCTCCTACGAGCAGTACTTC. Amino acids: CASSPGHLSYEQYF.

The rearrangement links TRBV5-4 to TRBJ2-7; 9 bases line up with TRBD1. The CDR3 length is 13 residues. V dropped 3 bases and J dropped 6; count of bases not matched to a gene: 4. Germline V gene sequence: CDR1 SGHNT, CDR2 YYREEE (reference sequence). The CDR3 reads CASSWDRAPEQYF. DNA of the CDR3: TGTGCCAGCAGCTGGGACAGGGCCCCCGAGCAGTACTTC.